The sequence of this TCR beta chain was determined in a study of T-cell memory formation after mild COVID-19. Study-level results: What remained unconfirmed was the SARS-CoV-2 specificity of second-wave clones peaking on day 37. A balance of CD4 and CD8 characterized clones contracting day 15 to 85, whereas later expanders leaned CD4+.

MiXCR, applied by TCRdb to the 5' RACE reads, yields one record per CDR3 protein. The top ten hold 2% to 2.5% of the sample, which has 150,000 to 200,000 distinct CDR3 sequences, about a sixth seen once. Only a few counts were recorded for this clonotype. Its antigen is still unknown. Between the trimmed V and J ends, which lost 2 bases and 2 bases, there was a span of 13 bases. CDR3 length: 16 residues. Germline V gives CDR1 SGHVS, CDR2 FQNEAQ. The V gene is TRBV7-8, the J gene TRBJ2-4; tentatively, D is TRBD1 or TRBD2 (5 bases each). The sample taken for sequencing was PBMCs or a T cell subset sorted from them (not recorded which). The origin of this receptor is an adult woman who had mild COVID-19 (a few samples of this study predate the infection). Cell type and time point are not known. The CDR3 sequence is CASSLRSGRTKNIQYF. The CDR3 bases are TGTGCCAGCAGCTTACGGTCGGGGCGTACCAAAAACATTCAGTACTTC.